This T cell receptor beta chain was obtained from a study of identical twins' blood T cells. Whole-study findings and limits: Shared CDR3 clonotype counts tracked mainly the product of cloneset sizes.

Reared together, all three twin pairs probably met the same infectious agents and vaccines. The CDR3 has 12 residues. Germline CDR1 and CDR2: SGHRS and YFSETQ. Trimming took 1 base from V and 8 from J, leaving 9 bases between them. This clonotype has only a few counts. As yet, its antigen is unknown. A previously described protocol, modified, built RNA-based TCR cDNA libraries. TCRdb reprocessed the 5' RACE reads via MiXCR and lists one record per CDR3 protein. The repertoire holds roughly 340,000 distinct CDR3 sequences, with about 28% as singletons. The sequence derives from a woman aged 18-49 years in good health. Specimen: PBMCs. The J gene is TRBJ1-1, the V gene TRBV5-1; D remains ambiguous. The CDR3 region is CASSLSRAEAFF. As DNA, the CDR3 is TGCGCCAGCAGCTTGAGCAGAGCGGAAGCTTTCTTT. The whole variable domain, filled in from reference TRBV5-1 and TRBJ1-1, reads KAGVTQTPRYLIKTRGQQVTLSCSPISGHRSVSWYQQTPGQGLQFLFEYFSETQRNKGNFPGRFSGRQFSNSRSEMNVSTLELGDSALYLCASSLSRAEAFFGQGTRLTVV.